This is a list of T cell receptor beta chains from one sample in a study of T-cell reconstitution after alpha-beta-depleted transplantation in children. One entry per CDR3 protein, called by TCRdb with MiXCR from the PCR reads. The table includes hundreds of thousands of distinct CDR3 sequences, roughly 16% detected once. The specimen was PBMCs, mostly from graft donor cells, collected 360 days after TCRalphabeta/CD19-depleted stem cell transplant. Every receptor here comes from a male patient between 2 and 10 years old who had a stem cell transplant for acute lymphoblastic leukemia, so the T cells may come from the graft donor. The CDR3 runs from the conserved cysteine through the conserved F or W. D genes are given only for firm matches. The listing skips clone size in some rows; elsewhere it reads once, few, many or a size class.

J gene: TRBJ1-1
V gene: TRBV12-3/TRBV12-4
clone size: few
D gene: -
CDR3 DNA: TGTGCCAGCAGTCTACGACAGTCCGTTCAGACTGAAGCTTTCTTT
CDR3 protein: CASSLRQSVQTEAFF

J gene: TRBJ2-7
V gene: TRBV11-2
clone size: -
D gene: TRBD1
CDR3 DNA: TGTGCCAGCAGCTTACGCGGGCAGGGGGCCAACGAGCAGTACTTC
CDR3 protein: CASSLRGQGANEQYF

J gene: TRBJ2-2
V gene: TRBV7-8
clone size: few
D gene: -
CDR3 DNA: TGTGCCAGCAGCTCCCCCGTGGTCACCGGGGAGCTGTTTTTT
CDR3 protein: CASSSPVVTGELFF

J gene: TRBJ1-5
V gene: TRBV7-2
clone size: -
D gene: -
CDR3 DNA: TGTGCCAGCAGCTTCTTTACAGGAGAGGAGAACAATCAGCCCCAGCATTTT
CDR3 protein: CASSFFTGEENNQPQHF

J gene: TRBJ2-1
V gene: TRBV29-1
clone size: -
D gene: -
CDR3 DNA: TGCAGCGCCTCACGTACAGGGACAACCTACAATGAGCAGTTCTTC
CDR3 protein: CSASRTGTTYNEQFF

J gene: TRBJ1-5
V gene: TRBV20-1
clone size: few
D gene: -
CDR3 DNA: TGCAGTGGGGGAAGGGCGAGCAATCAGCCCCAGCATTTT
CDR3 protein: CSGGRASNQPQHF

J gene: TRBJ1-6
V gene: TRBV6-5
clone size: -
D gene: -
CDR3 DNA: TGTGCCAGCAGTTACTCGATCGGGGGAGTTTCACCCCTCCACTTT
CDR3 protein: CASSYSIGGVSPLHF

J gene: TRBJ1-6
V gene: TRBV4-3
clone size: many
D gene: -
CDR3 DNA: TGCGCCAGCAGCCAAGATGTTGCGGGCGACAGGCGGAATTCACCCCTCCACTTT
CDR3 protein: CASSQDVAGDRRNSPLHF

J gene: TRBJ1-5
V gene: TRBV28
clone size: -
D gene: -
CDR3 DNA: TGTGCCAGCAGTCTCCCGAATCAGCCCCAGCATTTT
CDR3 protein: CASSLPNQPQHF

J gene: TRBJ2-3
V gene: TRBV14
clone size: -
D gene: -
CDR3 DNA: TGTGCCAGCAGCCAAGGGTTGGCTACCAGCACAGATACGCAGTATTTT
CDR3 protein: CASSQGLATSTDTQYF

J gene: TRBJ1-1
V gene: TRBV9
clone size: many
D gene: TRBD1
CDR3 DNA: TGTGCCAGCAGCGTAGGGGGACAGGGTAACACTGAAGCTTTCTTT
CDR3 protein: CASSVGGQGNTEAFF

J gene: TRBJ2-7
V gene: TRBV5-5
clone size: few
D gene: TRBD1
CDR3 DNA: TGTGCCAGCAGCTTCTCGACAGGGAGCTCCTACGAGCAGTACTTC
CDR3 protein: CASSFSTGSSYEQYF

J gene: TRBJ1-5
V gene: TRBV4-1
clone size: -
D gene: -
CDR3 DNA: TGCGCCAGCAGCCAAGAGAGGGTTGATCAGCCCCAGCATTTT
CDR3 protein: CASSQERVDQPQHF

J gene: TRBJ2-3
V gene: TRBV7-3
clone size: few
D gene: TRBD1
CDR3 DNA: TGTGCCAGCAGCTTAGGCTGGGACAGCGGAATATTAGACACCACAGATACGCAGTATTTT
CDR3 protein: CASSLGWDSGILDTTDTQYF

J gene: TRBJ2-3
V gene: TRBV11-2
clone size: few
D gene: -
CDR3 DNA: TGTGCCAGCAGCTTAGATTTACTAGTCCAGTATTTT
CDR3 protein: CASSLDLLVQYF

J gene: TRBJ1-3
V gene: TRBV10-3
clone size: many
D gene: -
CDR3 DNA: TGTGCCGGCAGACAGGCCCTCTCTGGAAACACCATATATTTT
CDR3 protein: CAGRQALSGNTIYF

J gene: TRBJ2-7
V gene: TRBV6-2/TRBV6-3
clone size: few
D gene: -
CDR3 DNA: TGTGCCAGCAGTCCCCCCGGGATGGCTTCCTACGAGCAGTACTTC
CDR3 protein: CASSPPGMASYEQYF

J gene: TRBJ2-1
V gene: TRBV7-8
clone size: few
D gene: TRBD2
CDR3 DNA: TGTGCCAGCAGCCCCGAACGACTAGCCTGGGAGGACAATGAGCAGTTCTTC
CDR3 protein: CASSPERLAWEDNEQFF

J gene: TRBJ2-1
V gene: TRBV4-1
clone size: many
D gene: -
CDR3 DNA: TGCGCCAGCAGCCAAGATCCGTACAATGAGCAGTTCTTC
CDR3 protein: CASSQDPYNEQFF

J gene: TRBJ2-5
V gene: TRBV6-5
clone size: few
D gene: -
CDR3 DNA: TGTGCCAGCAGTTACTCGAGGGATGACCAAGAGACCCAGTACTTC
CDR3 protein: CASSYSRDDQETQYF

J gene: TRBJ2-5
V gene: TRBV28
clone size: few
D gene: -
CDR3 DNA: TGTGCCAGCAGTCTTGGTGGGAGCCGAGAGACCCAGTACTTC
CDR3 protein: CASSLGGSRETQYF

J gene: TRBJ2-1
V gene: TRBV9
clone size: many
D gene: -
CDR3 DNA: TGTGCCAGCAGCCCGAGGATAAATGAGCAGTTCTTC
CDR3 protein: CASSPRINEQFF

J gene: TRBJ1-6
V gene: TRBV4-2
clone size: -
D gene: -
CDR3 DNA: TGTGCCAGCAGCCAAGATTCCCCAGCGCCGGGAGTGGCCTATAATTCACCCCTCCACTTT
CDR3 protein: CASSQDSPAPGVAYNSPLHF

J gene: TRBJ2-7
V gene: TRBV12-3/TRBV12-4
clone size: -
D gene: -
CDR3 DNA: TGTGCCAGCAGTTTAATTCCAGGGGACTACGAGCAGTACTTC
CDR3 protein: CASSLIPGDYEQYF

J gene: TRBJ2-1
V gene: TRBV5-1
clone size: -
D gene: -
CDR3 DNA: TGCGCCAGCAGTCGGGCGGGGTACTACAATGAGCAGTTCTTC
CDR3 protein: CASSRAGYYNEQFF

J gene: TRBJ2-2
V gene: TRBV6-2/TRBV6-3
clone size: -
D gene: -
CDR3 DNA: TGTGCCAGCAGTTACGTCGGGGCGAACACCGGGGAGCTGTTTTTT
CDR3 protein: CASSYVGANTGELFF

J gene: TRBJ2-1
V gene: TRBV18
clone size: few
D gene: -
CDR3 DNA: TGTGCCAGCTCACCTCGCCAGGGGTACAATGAGCAGTTCTTC
CDR3 protein: CASSPRQGYNEQFF

J gene: TRBJ2-6
V gene: TRBV4-2
clone size: -
D gene: TRBD1
CDR3 DNA: TGTGCCAGCAGCCCAGCGGACAGGGCCTCTGGGGCCAACGTCCTGACTTTC
CDR3 protein: CASSPADRASGANVLTF

J gene: TRBJ1-2
V gene: TRBV6-1
clone size: -
D gene: -
CDR3 DNA: TGTGCCAGCAGTCGCCAGGGGCCCCTTCTCTATGGCTACACCTTC
CDR3 protein: CASSRQGPLLYGYTF

J gene: TRBJ2-3
V gene: TRBV5-1
clone size: -
D gene: -
CDR3 DNA: TGCGCCAGCAGCCCACTAGCAGCTAGCACAGATACGCAGTATTTT
CDR3 protein: CASSPLAASTDTQYF

J gene: TRBJ2-7
V gene: TRBV25-1
clone size: few
D gene: TRBD2
CDR3 DNA: TGTGCCAGCAGCTTGACTAGCGGGCATTACGAGCAGTACTTC
CDR3 protein: CASSLTSGHYEQYF

J gene: TRBJ2-2
V gene: TRBV4-2
clone size: many
D gene: -
CDR3 DNA: TGTGCCAGCAGCCAAGATCCGGAGACAGCGAACACCGGGGAGCTGTTTTTT
CDR3 protein: CASSQDPETANTGELFF

J gene: TRBJ2-3
V gene: TRBV11-2
clone size: few
D gene: TRBD1
CDR3 DNA: TGTGCCAGCAGCCCCCCCTTCCGGGACAGGGTGGTCGATACGCAGTATTTT
CDR3 protein: CASSPPFRDRVVDTQYF

J gene: TRBJ2-3
V gene: TRBV6-2/TRBV6-3
clone size: -
D gene: TRBD2
CDR3 DNA: TGTGCCAGCAGTTACCCCGGACTAGCGGGAACCTCAGATACGCAGTATTTT
CDR3 protein: CASSYPGLAGTSDTQYF

J gene: TRBJ2-4
V gene: TRBV2
clone size: few
D gene: TRBD1
CDR3 DNA: TGTGCCAGCAGTGGGCAGGGGGCTGCCAAAAACATTCAGTACTTC
CDR3 protein: CASSGQGAAKNIQYF